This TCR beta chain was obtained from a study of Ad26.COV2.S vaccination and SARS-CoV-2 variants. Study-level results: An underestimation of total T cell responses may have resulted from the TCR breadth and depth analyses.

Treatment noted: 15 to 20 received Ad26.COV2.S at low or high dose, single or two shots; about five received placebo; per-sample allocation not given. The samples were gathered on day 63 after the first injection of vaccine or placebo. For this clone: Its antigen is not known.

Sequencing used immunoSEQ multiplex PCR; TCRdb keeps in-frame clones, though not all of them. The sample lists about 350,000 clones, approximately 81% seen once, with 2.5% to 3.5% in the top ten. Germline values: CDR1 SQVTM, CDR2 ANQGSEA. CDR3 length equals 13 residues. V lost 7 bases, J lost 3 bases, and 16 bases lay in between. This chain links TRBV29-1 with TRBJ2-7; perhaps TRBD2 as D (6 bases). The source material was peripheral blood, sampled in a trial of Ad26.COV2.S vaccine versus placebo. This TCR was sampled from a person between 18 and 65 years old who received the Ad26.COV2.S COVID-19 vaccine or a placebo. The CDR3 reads CSAEGQVGYEQYF. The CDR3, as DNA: TGCAGCGCGGAGGGTCAGGTTGGCTACGAGCAGTACTTC.